The 13 T cell receptor beta chains given below trace back to one sample, sequenced in a study of OX40 agonist ivuxolimab in advanced cancers. Measured with immunoSEQ multiplex PCR; TCRdb has only the in-frame clones, and not every one. Altogether about 70,000 clones are present, about nine tenths being singletons, with the ten largest covering 2.5% to 3%. The sample here was CD4+ or CD8+ T cells sorted from blood, taken in a trial of the OX40 agonist ivuxolimab. All receptors come from an adult with an advanced solid tumor such as melanoma, head and neck, liver or kidney cancer.

The chain recombines TRBV29-1 with TRBJ1-3; no reliable D call. The V gene's germline CDR1 is SQVTM and CDR2 ANQGSEA. This CDR3 is built from 14 residues. Trimming took off 7 bases at V and 4 bases at J, with 17 bases between the two ends. CDR3: CSATGRVGGNTIYF. CDR3 DNA: TGCAGCGCCACGGGCCGGGTGGGAGGAAACACCATATATTTT.

V usage is TRBV7-3 and J usage is TRBJ2-3; the match to TRBD2 covers 8 bases. CDR1 and CDR2 (germline): SGHTA, FQGTGA. This CDR3 contains 15 residues. V was clipped by 2 bases and J by 2 bases; unmatched bases: 3. The CDR3: CASSLQAGVTDTQYF. CDR3 sequence (DNA): TGTGCCAGCAGCTTACAAGCGGGGGTCACAGATACGCAGTATTTT.

J is TRBJ1-2 and V is TRBV25-1; D ambiguous. The length of the CDR3 is 16 residues. The V end lost 0 bases, the J end lost 2 bases, and 13 bases lay between the germline ends. Per germline, CDR1 MGHDK and CDR2 SYGVNS. The CDR3 region has the DNA TGTGCCAGCAGTGAATATGGTGCTGGCAAAAACTATGGCTACACCTTC. Protein: CASSEYGAGKNYGYTF.

The chain carries TRBV28 and TRBJ1-1, with 9 bases identical to TRBD1. V gave up 5 bases and J gave up 3 bases; unmatched junction bases: 13. Germline lookup yields CDR1 MDHEN and CDR2 SYDVKM. CDR3 length: 17 residues. In DNA form, the CDR3 reads TGTGCCAGCAGTCCTCCGGGGACAGGGAGTAAAGACACTGAAGCTTTCTTT. This translates into CASSPPGTGSKDTEAFF.

Only a few counts were recorded for this clone. The chain is built from TRBV4-2 and TRBJ2-1, with unresolved D. The CDR3 loop spans 17 amino acids. Trimming cost V 0 bases and J 3 bases, with 15 bases left between them. The germline V gene encodes CDR1 LGHNA and CDR2 YNFKEQ. CDR3 sequence reads: CASSQDIIGSVYNEQFF. The CDR3 DNA follows: TGTGCCAGCAGCCAAGATATAATCGGGTCGGTCTACAATGAGCAGTTCTTC.

V and J are TRBV10-3 and TRBJ1-1, with 7 bases aligning to TRBD1. Germline V gene sequence: CDR1 ENHRY, CDR2 SYGVKD. This CDR3 region has 15 residues. Trimming removed 3 bases from V and 1 base from J; junction bases left unmatched: 5. The CDR3 region is CAISELQGQNTEAFF. The DNA for the CDR3 is TGTGCCATCAGTGAACTACAGGGGCAGAACACTGAAGCTTTCTTT.

This clone came up once. The rearrangement uses TRBV7-2 and TRBJ1-5; D is undetermined. Trimming pared 5 bases from V and 1 base from J, leaving 15 bases between. Per germline, CDR1 SGHTA and CDR2 FQGNSA. The CDR3 length is 16 residues. The CDR3 bases are TGTGCCAGCAGCCGACTTAGTCGTTGGAGCAATCAGCCCCAGCATTTT. Translating it yields CASSRLSRWSNQPQHF.

The chain carries TRBV28 and TRBJ1-4; D may be TRBD1 (6 bases). Germline V gives CDR1 MDHEN, CDR2 SYDVKM. The CDR3 is made up of 15 amino acids. The germline V and J ends were trimmed by 4 bases and 8 bases, with 17 bases remaining between them. CDR3 amino acids: CASSSRGGQDEKLFF. For the CDR3, the DNA is TGTGCCAGCAGTTCTCGAGGGGGGCAAGACGAAAAACTGTTTTTT.

This clone was recorded once. V gene TRBV13 combines with J gene TRBJ1-2, with TRBD1 identical over 8 bases. The CDR3 extends over 15 amino acids. V gave up 0 bases and J gave up 3 bases; unmatched junction bases: 3. The germline gives CDR1 PRHDT, CDR2 FYEKMQ (reference sequence). CDR3 in DNA: TGTGCCAGCAGCTTAGGTGGACAGGGACACTATGGCTACACCTTC. As protein: CASSLGGQGHYGYTF.

V is TRBV15 and J is TRBJ1-4; D not certain. V dropped 0 bases and J dropped 0 bases, with 8 bases sitting between them. Germline lookup yields CDR1 LNHNV and CDR2 YYDKDF (reference sequence). This CDR3 spans 16 amino acids. CDR3: CATSRDVGTTNEKLFF. CDR3 sequence (DNA): TGTGCCACCAGCAGAGATGTCGGTACAACTAATGAAAAACTGTTTTTT.

J is TRBJ2-7 and V is TRBV2; TRBD1 matches 7 bases. Germline values: CDR1 SNHLY, CDR2 FYNNEI. The trim removed 6 bases at V and 1 base at J, leaving 6 bases unmatched. The CDR3 is 14 residues long. CDR3 sequence reads: CASRRTGPSYEQYF. CDR3 nucleotide sequence: TGTGCCAGCAGGAGGACAGGTCCGTCCTACGAGCAGTACTTC.

This clone was picked up a small number of times. V usage is TRBV4-2 and J usage is TRBJ2-7; 9 bases are a match to TRBD1. Germline assignment: CDR1 LGHNA and CDR2 YNFKEQ. This CDR3 comprises 16 residues. The V segment lost 0 bases and the J segment 2 bases; nucleotides outside the gene matches: 5. The chain's CDR3 is CASSQESGTGTYEQYF. CDR3 coding DNA: TGTGCCAGCAGCCAAGAGTCCGGGACAGGGACCTACGAGCAGTACTTC.

The rearrangement links TRBV6-6 to TRBJ1-6, with a weak D call TRBD1 (6 bases). This CDR3 contains 13 residues. Germline V CDR1 and CDR2: MNHNY, SVGAGI (reference sequence). V was cut by 6 bases and J by 7 bases, with 10 bases left in between. The CDR3 coding sequence is TGTGCCAGCAGACAGGGCCTAAATTCACCCCTCCACTTT. Residues: CASRQGLNSPLHF.